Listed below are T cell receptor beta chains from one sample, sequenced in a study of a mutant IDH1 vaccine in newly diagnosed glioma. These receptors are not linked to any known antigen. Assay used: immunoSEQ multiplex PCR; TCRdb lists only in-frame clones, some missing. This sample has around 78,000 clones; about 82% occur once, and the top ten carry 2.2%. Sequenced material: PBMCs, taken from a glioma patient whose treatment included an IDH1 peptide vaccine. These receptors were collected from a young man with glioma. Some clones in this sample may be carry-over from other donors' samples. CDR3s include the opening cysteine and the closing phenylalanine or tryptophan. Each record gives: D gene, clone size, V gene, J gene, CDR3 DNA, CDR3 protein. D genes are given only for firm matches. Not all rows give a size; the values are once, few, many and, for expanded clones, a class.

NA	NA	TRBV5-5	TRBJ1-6	TGTGCCAGCAGCTTGCTAAACAGGCCCTCCTATAATTCACCCCTCCACTTT	CASSLLNRPSYNSPLHF
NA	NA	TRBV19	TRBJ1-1	TGTGCCAGTAGTTGGGCAGGAACAGGGAACACTGAAGCTTTCTTT	CASSWAGTGNTEAFF
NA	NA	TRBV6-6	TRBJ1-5	TGTGCCAGCGGTGGAGGGGTGAATCAGCCCCAGCATTTT	CASGGGVNQPQHF
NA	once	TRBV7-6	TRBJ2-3	TGTGCCAGCAGCTTTCAGGGCACAGATACGCAGTATTTT	CASSFQGTDTQYF
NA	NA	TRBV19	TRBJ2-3	TGTGCCAGTAGCCCGGACAGCACAGATACGCAGTATTTT	CASSPDSTDTQYF
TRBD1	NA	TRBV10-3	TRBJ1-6	TGTGCCATCAGTGGACAGGGGAACGGTTCACCCCTCCACTTT	CAISGQGNGSPLHF
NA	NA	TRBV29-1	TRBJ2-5	TGCAGCGTTGGGGGCGTAGGAGAGACCCAGTACTTC	CSVGGVGETQYF
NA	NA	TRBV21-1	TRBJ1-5	TGTGCAAACGGACAGATCAATCAGCCCCAGCATTTT	CANGQINQPQHF
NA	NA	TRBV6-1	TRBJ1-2	TGTGCCAGCAGTGGTGGACGGGGGGATGGCTACACCTTC	CASSGGRGDGYTF
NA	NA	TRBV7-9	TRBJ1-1	TGTGCCAGCTCAAAGGGGGGCACTGAAGCTTTCTTT	CASSKGGTEAFF
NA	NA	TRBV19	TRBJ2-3	TGTGCCAGTAGTAGGATTCGGTCTAGCACAGATACGCAGTATTTT	CASSRIRSSTDTQYF
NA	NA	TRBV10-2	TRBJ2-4	TGCGCCAGCAGTGAGCCTCAGGCGTTTCAGTACTTC	CASSEPQAFQYF